Below, 8 T cell receptor beta chains from the same sample are listed, as sequenced in a study of T cells in tuberculosis. Assay used: immunoSEQ multiplex PCR; TCRdb lists only in-frame clones, some missing. This table has about 38,000 clones, approximately 93% appearing once. Time point meaning: new active TB diagnosis, blood taken before or within 7 days of starting treatment. Sequencing was performed on PBMCs, taken at tuberculosis diagnosis. The source of these receptors is an adult with tuberculosis.

J is TRBJ2-2 and V is TRBV7-2, with 11 bases aligning to TRBD2. Trimming removed 5 bases from V and 6 bases from J; junction bases left unmatched: 17. The CDR3 sequence is 19 residues long. Germline-derived CDR1 and CDR2 are SGHTA and FQGNSA. The CDR3 protein is CASSALVRLAGGVAGELFF. The DNA for the CDR3 is TGTGCCAGCAGCGCCCTAGTCCGGCTAGCGGGGGGAGTCGCCGGGGAGCTGTTTTTT.

The chain is built from TRBV13 and TRBJ1-1; D is uncertain. V shed 1 base and J shed 7 bases, with 7 bases lying between them. Germline CDR1 and CDR2: PRHDT and FYEKMQ (reference sequence). CDR3 length equals 12 residues. The CDR3 sequence: CASSLEAGEAFF. Written as DNA, the CDR3 is TGTGCCAGCAGCTTAGAGGCGGGTGAAGCTTTCTTT.

V is TRBV19 and J is TRBJ2-3, with 9 bases identical to TRBD2. V lost 3 bases and J lost 3; bases outside the gene matches: 7. Germline V gene lookup returns CDR1 LNHDA and CDR2 SQIVND (reference sequence). The CDR3 spans 16 residues. The CDR3 reads CASSILGGGATDTQYF. The CDR3 DNA reads TGTGCCAGTAGTATCCTCGGCGGGGGGGCAACAGATACGCAGTATTTT. Using reference TRBV19 and TRBJ2-3 for the parts outside the CDR3, the full variable domain is DGGITQSPKYLFRKEGQNVTLSCEQNLNHDAMYWYRQDPGQGLRLIYYSQIVNDFQKGDIAEGYSVSREKKESFPLTVTSAQKNPTAFYLCASSILGGGATDTQYFGPGTRLTVL.

This chain connects TRBV5-6 to TRBJ1-1; the D gene is possibly TRBD1 (6 bases). This CDR3 contains 15 residues. The V end lost 0 bases, the J end lost 5 bases, and 14 bases lay between the germline ends. Looked up from germline, CDR1 is SGHDT and CDR2 is YYEEEE. Here the CDR3 reads CASSLGQVMATEAFF. DNA for the CDR3: TGTGCCAGCAGCTTGGGACAGGTAATGGCGACTGAAGCTTTCTTT.

The chain combines TRBV7-2 with TRBJ1-5, with a possible D match to TRBD1 (6 bases). V lost 0 bases and J 5 bases, leaving 11 bases between the germline ends. CDR3 length equals 15 residues. The germline CDR1 and CDR2 sequences are SGHTA and FQGNSA. The CDR3 nucleotides are TGTGCCAGCAGCTTAGCTGGGGGCAACTATCAGCCCCAGCATTTT. Protein product: CASSLAGGNYQPQHF.

The chain recombines TRBV6-6 with TRBJ2-7; 7 bases line up with TRBD2. The V gene end was trimmed by 2 bases and the J gene end by 5 bases; junction bases not matched to a gene: 9. The CDR3 is 15 amino acids. Germline V gene sequence: CDR1 MNHNY, CDR2 SVGAGI (reference sequence). This chain's CDR3 is CASSYAAGRPDEQYF. As DNA, the CDR3 is TGTGCCAGCAGTTACGCAGCGGGGCGTCCCGACGAGCAGTACTTC.

The V gene is TRBV4-3, the J gene TRBJ2-2; 9 bases agree with TRBD1. V was clipped by 4 bases and J by 7 bases; unmatched bases: 10. The germline gives CDR1 LGHNA, CDR2 YSLEER. This CDR3 is 16 amino acids long. CDR3 residues: CASSRKWTGDYGELFF. The CDR3 nucleotides are TGCGCCAGCAGCCGAAAGTGGACAGGGGATTACGGGGAGCTGTTTTTT.

V is TRBV5-1 and J is TRBJ2-2, with TRBD1 matching over 8 bases. V shed 4 bases, J shed 0 bases, and the junction held 5 bases outside the gene matches. CDR1 SGHRS and CDR2 YFSETQ come from the germline V gene. The CDR3 consists of 16 residues. The CDR3 reads CASSTGQGANTGELFF. Written as DNA, the CDR3 is TGCGCCAGCAGCACCGGACAGGGCGCGAACACCGGGGAGCTGTTTTTT.